Shown below are 28 T cell receptor beta chains from a single sample sequenced in a study of regulatory T cells in long-lasting Graves disease. Documented time point: newly diagnosed GD, antithyroid drugs for less than 3 months. Construction of the TCR library relied on RNA isolated from PBMCs. Library construction for TCR beta used iRepertoire HTBI primers and Arm-PCR of CDR3 regions. TCRdb used MiXCR to reprocess the multiplex PCR reads, holding one entry per CDR3 protein. The sample shows roughly 250,000 distinct CDR3 sequences, around 18% of them seen only once. These records were also assigned to another study, of T cells in Graves' hyperthyroidism and ophthalmopathy.

The sequencing used peripheral blood mononuclear cells (PBMCs), collected at new diagnosis, from a patient treated with antithyroid drugs. Receptors originate from a woman aged 30 to 39 with Graves disease.

V is TRBV19 and J is TRBJ1-5; 7 bases map to TRBD1. J lost 7 bases, V lost 6 bases, and 9 bases had no gene match. The CDR3 has 14 amino acids. Looked up from germline, CDR1 is LNHDA and CDR2 is SQIVND (reference sequence). CDR3: CASRMTGSSQPQHF. The CDR3 region has the DNA TGTGCCAGTAGGATGACAGGGAGTAGCCAGCCCCAGCATTTT. The variable domain in full, completed from reference TRBV19 and TRBJ1-5, reads DGGITQSPKYLFRKEGQNVTLSCEQNLNHDAMYWYRQDPGQGLRLIYYSQIVNDFQKGDIAEGYSVSREKKESFPLTVTSAQKNPTAFYLCASRMTGSSQPQHFGDGTRLSIL.

This clonotype has at least ten counts. The J gene is TRBJ1-5, the V gene TRBV12-5, with no clear D. Trimming left V 0 bases short and J 1 base short, with 10 bases between. Germline V CDR1 and CDR2: LGHNT, FRNRAP. The CDR3 spans 16 residues. The CDR3 loop reads CASGLVIVGSNQPQHF. CDR3 nucleotide sequence: TGTGCTAGTGGTTTGGTAATTGTCGGCAGCAATCAGCCCCAGCATTTT.

This clonotype was seen repeatedly, ten times or more. The V call is TRBV10-2, the J call TRBJ1-1; D is undetermined. CDR1 is WSHSY and CDR2 is SAAADI in the germline V gene. V gave up 6 bases and J gave up 0 bases, with 8 bases separating them. The CDR3 has 13 amino acids. As DNA, the CDR3 is TGCGCCAGCAGGCCGCCAATGAACACTGAAGCTTTCTTT. As protein: CASRPPMNTEAFF.

J is TRBJ2-7 and V is TRBV6-1; D unclear. This CDR3 spans 16 amino acids. V lost 1 base and J lost 0, with 13 bases in between. Germline V gene data show CDR1 as MNHNS and CDR2 as SASEGT. CDR3 amino acids: CASSEVRDKFSYEQYF. The CDR3 region has the DNA TGTGCCAGCAGTGAAGTTCGTGACAAATTCTCCTACGAGCAGTACTTC.

Many counts were recorded for this clonotype. This chain connects TRBV5-1 to TRBJ2-7; a weak D match, TRBD2 (5 bases). V shed 1 base and J shed 5 bases, with 19 bases lying between them. Germline V gives CDR1 SGHRS, CDR2 YFSETQ. The CDR3 runs 16 residues. The CDR3: CASSLYETYEGNEQYF. The CDR3 DNA sequence: TGCGCCAGCAGCTTGTATGAGACCTACGAGGGCAACGAGCAGTACTTC.

This clonotype has ten or more counts. The genes are TRBV9 and TRBJ2-3; D might be TRBD2 (6 bases). Per the germline V gene, CDR1 is SGDLS and CDR2 is YYNGEE. Deletions cut 4 bases from V and 1 base from J, with 13 bases between. The CDR3 is made up of 15 amino acids. The CDR3 DNA follows: TGTGCCAGCAGCCCTAGCGACGGGGGCACAGATACGCAGTATTTT. Its translation is CASSPSDGGTDTQYF. The variable domain in full, with the rest retrieved from reference TRBV9 and TRBJ2-3, is DSGVTQTPKHLITATGQRVTLRCSPRSGDLSVYWYQQSLDQGLQFLIQYYNGEERAKGNILERFSAQQFPDLHSELNLSSLELGDSALYFCASSPSDGGTDTQYFGPGTRLTVL.

This clonotype occurred many times. This chain uses TRBV5-1 with TRBJ1-2; unclear D gene. This CDR3 spans 14 amino acids. Trimming stripped 4 bases from V and 10 bases from J, with 20 bases between. CDR1 is SGHRS, CDR2 YFSETQ, per germline. The CDR3 protein is CASSKGFSANVYTF. CDR3 nucleotide sequence: TGCGCCAGCAGCAAAGGGTTTAGTGCGAATGTCTACACCTTC.

This clonotype was seen many times. The chain links TRBV3-1 to TRBJ1-5; D is possibly TRBD1 (6 bases). The CDR3 consists of 14 residues. With 5 bases removed from V and 0 bases from J, the gap between germline ends came to 8 bases. The germline V gene has CDR1 LGHDT and CDR2 YNNKEL (reference sequence). This CDR3 is CASSKQGSNQPQHF. The CDR3 DNA reads TGTGCCAGCAGCAAACAGGGTAGCAATCAGCCCCAGCATTTT.

The chain employs TRBV5-8 and TRBJ2-2; no clear D. The V end lost 0 bases, the J end lost 3 bases, and 9 bases lay between the germline ends. CDR1 is SGHTS, CDR2 YDEGEE, per germline. CDR3 length equals 15 residues. The DNA of the CDR3 is TGTGCCAGCAGCTTGGGGGTGGCGGACACCGGGGAGCTGTTTTTT. This translates into CASSLGVADTGELFF.

Details on this clonotype: A much larger clonotype is one base distant, so this may be a read error. This chain connects TRBV2 to TRBJ1-1; D is undetermined. The CDR3 sequence is 13 residues long. The ends were cut back, 6 bases at V and 0 bases at J, with 8 bases in the middle. The V gene's germline CDR1 is SNHLY and CDR2 FYNNEI. DNA of the CDR3: TGTGCCAGCAGCGCAGACATGAACACTGAAGCTTTCTTT. It yields the protein CASSADMNTEAFF.

Many counts were recorded for this clonotype. CDR3 protein: CSARDGKGLGSEQFF. CDR3 DNA: TGCAGTGCTAGAGATGGGAAGGGCCTGGGGAGTGAGCAGTTCTTC. This chain joins TRBV20-1 and TRBJ2-1, with D possibly matching TRBD2 (5 bases). The V gene lost 0 bases and the J gene lost 9 bases, with 18 bases spanning the gap. CDR1 is DFQATT and CDR2 is SNEGSKA in the germline V gene (reference sequence). The CDR3 is 15 amino acids.

This clonotype showed up many times. V usage is TRBV18 and J usage is TRBJ1-3, with no clear D. The germline V gene has CDR1 KGHSH and CDR2 LQKENI. The CDR3 totals 14 residues. V was shortened by 3 bases and J by 4 bases, with 10 bases between the two germline ends. CDR3 sequence: CASSPYENGNTIYF. The CDR3 nucleotides are TGTGCCAGCTCACCCTACGAGAACGGAAACACCATATATTTT.

This clonotype was observed many times. The chain recombines TRBV6-1 with TRBJ1-1; no clear D gene. The CDR3 has 13 residues. Germline V gives CDR1 MNHNS, CDR2 SASEGT. Trimming took off 5 bases at V and 6 bases at J, with 13 bases between the two ends. DNA of the CDR3: TGTGCCAGCAGTCTCCGACCCGAGTCTGAAGCTTTCTTT. Encoded protein: CASSLRPESEAFF.

CDR3 amino acids: CASSQVGAAGYTF. CDR3 nucleotides: TGCGCCAGCAGCCAAGTAGGCGCAGCCGGCTACACCTTC. V is TRBV4-1 and J is TRBJ1-2; no clear D gene. Germline CDR1 and CDR2: MGHRA and YSYEKL. CDR3 length: 13 residues. V gave up 1 base and J gave up 8 bases, with 11 bases separating them.

There are many counts of this clonotype. The gene calls are TRBV20-1 and TRBJ2-7; 10 bases match TRBD2. V was pared by 0 bases and J by 0 bases, with 2 bases of the junction left unmatched. Looked up from germline, CDR1 is DFQATT and CDR2 is SNEGSKA (reference sequence). The CDR3 runs 15 residues. DNA for the CDR3: TGCAGTGCTAGAGAGCTAGCGGGGGCCTCCTACGAGCAGTACTTC. Translated: CSARELAGASYEQYF.

In its sample, this clonotype was seen many times. The chain couples TRBV18 to TRBJ1-2; D perhaps matches TRBD1 (5 bases). The CDR3 contains 14 residues. The germline V gene encodes CDR1 KGHSH and CDR2 LQKENI. V gave up 0 bases and J gave up 2 bases, with 7 bases separating them. CDR3 DNA sequence: TGTGCCAGCTCACCACCGGGACGGAACTATGGCTACACCTTC. It translates to CASSPPGRNYGYTF.

The chain combines TRBV4-1 with TRBJ2-1, with D maybe TRBD2 (6 bases). The CDR3 sequence is 18 residues long. Germline assignment: CDR1 MGHRA and CDR2 YSYEKL. The ends were cut back, 1 base at V and 7 bases at J, with 23 bases in the middle. The CDR3 protein is CASSQGWGVTRVGNEQFF. CDR3 nucleotides: TGCGCCAGCAGCCAAGGTTGGGGGGTAACCCGAGTTGGGAATGAGCAGTTCTTC.

The chain combines TRBV19 with TRBJ1-2, with TRBD1 as a possible D gene (5 bases). Germline loops: CDR1 LNHDA, CDR2 SQIVND (reference sequence). The CDR3 consists of 14 residues. V gave up 5 bases and J gave up 5 bases, with 15 bases separating them. Here the CDR3 reads CASSVTGTGYGYTF. CDR3 nucleotides: TGTGCCAGTAGTGTAACCGGGACGGGGTATGGCTACACCTTC.

Here the CDR3 DNA reads TGTGCCAGTAGCCTACTTTGGGACAGCTTCTCTGGAAACACCATATATTTT. Translating gives CASSLLWDSFSGNTIYF. This rearrangement joins TRBV19 to TRBJ1-3; 7 nucleotides line up with TRBD1. The CDR3 has 17 amino acids. Germline V lookup: CDR1 LNHDA, CDR2 SQIVND (reference sequence). V shed 6 bases and J 0 bases; nucleotides not matched to a gene: 11.

This chain connects TRBV7-2 to TRBJ2-1, with 12 bases aligning to TRBD2. Germline CDR1 SGHTA, CDR2 FQGNSA. The trim removed 5 bases at V and 0 bases at J, leaving 8 bases unmatched. The CDR3 totals 18 residues. CDR3 region: CASSPGTSGLGSYNEQFF. The CDR3 DNA reads as TGTGCCAGCAGCCCGGGGACTAGCGGGTTAGGCTCCTACAATGAGCAGTTCTTC. Based on the CDR3 plus reference TRBV7-2 and TRBJ2-1, the full variable domain is GAGVSQSPSNKVTEKGKDVELRCDPISGHTALYWYRQSLGQGLEFLIYFQGNSAPDKSGLPSDRFSAERTGGSVSTLTIQRTQQEDSAVYLCASSPGTSGLGSYNEQFFGPGTRLTVL.

The sample holds a few counts of this clonotype. This sequence may be a read error, since a much larger clone differs from it by one base. The genes are TRBV29-1 and TRBJ1-1, with D perhaps TRBD1 (5 bases). The CDR3 loop spans 14 amino acids. The germline gives CDR1 SQVTM, CDR2 ANQGSEA. CDR3 in amino acids: CSVEAGGLNTEASF. The CDR3 DNA reads TGCAGCGTTGAAGCCGGGGGACTGAACACTGAAGCTTCCTTT.

This clonotype has at least ten counts. This chain connects TRBV10-2 to TRBJ2-3; no definite D call. V was cut by 8 bases and J by 6 bases, with 12 bases left in between. Per germline, CDR1 WSHSY and CDR2 SAAADI. There are 12 residues in the CDR3. CDR3 in DNA: TGCGCCAGCGCACCCCCTGGGGATACGCAGTATTTT. This sequence encodes CASAPPGDTQYF.

This clonotype came up many times. This chain's CDR3 is CASSSHGQGKNQPQHF. The CDR3 nucleotides read TGTGCCAGCAGTAGCCACGGACAGGGGAAAAATCAGCCCCAGCATTTT. This chain links TRBV6-1 with TRBJ1-5; 9 bases map to TRBD1. The CDR3 length is 16 residues. From germline, CDR1 is MNHNS and CDR2 SASEGT. V lost 5 bases and J lost 4; bases outside the gene matches: 9.

V and J are TRBV2 and TRBJ1-1, with D hard to call. Per the germline V gene, CDR1 is SNHLY and CDR2 is FYNNEI. Trimming shortened V by 4 bases and J by 3 bases, and 9 bases separated the two germline ends. The CDR3 consists of 13 residues. CDR3 sequence reads: CASSVAADTEAFF. The CDR3 nucleotides read TGTGCCAGCAGTGTAGCGGCGGACACTGAAGCTTTCTTT.

The sample holds many counts of this clonotype. This rearrangement joins TRBV5-1 to TRBJ1-6, with D uncertain. This CDR3 spans 15 amino acids. V was shortened by 3 bases and J by 8 bases, with 15 bases between the two germline ends. Per germline, CDR1 SGHRS and CDR2 YFSETQ. CDR3 DNA sequence: TGCGCCAGCAGCTCGGGCGGCCCGGTCTATTCACCCCTCCACTTT. Its protein product is CASSSGGPVYSPLHF.

This clonotype was recorded a few times. The chain uses TRBV6-1 and TRBJ2-2; D remains unclear. Germline V gene lookup returns CDR1 MNHNS and CDR2 SASEGT. This CDR3 region has 16 residues. Trimming stripped 8 bases from V and 0 bases from J, with 16 bases between. This CDR3 reads CASEGSLIANTGELFF. The CDR3 coding sequence is TGTGCCAGCGAAGGCTCCCTAATCGCGAACACCGGGGAGCTGTTTTTT.

This clonotype showed up many times. The rearrangement links TRBV5-1 to TRBJ1-2; D gene ambiguous. V was cut by 1 base and J by 2 bases, with 12 bases left in between. This CDR3 region has 15 residues. Germline V CDR1 and CDR2: SGHRS, YFSETQ. In DNA form, the CDR3 reads TGCGCCAGCAGCTTGCCCGAGTTTGGGAACTATGGCTACACCTTC. Its protein is CASSLPEFGNYGYTF.

The table lists this clonotype with a count of one. This may arise from a read error, as a much more abundant clone is one base away. V gene TRBV6-4 combines with J gene TRBJ1-1, with no clear D. The CDR3 sequence is 15 residues long. Trimming pared 3 bases from V and 0 bases from J, leaving 11 bases between. Germline assignment: CDR1 MRHNA and CDR2 SNTAGT. CDR3 amino acids: CASSEVRQMNTEAFF. Written as DNA, the CDR3 is TGTGCCAGCAGTGAAGTCCGGCAGATGAACACTGAAGCTTTCTTT.